This T cell receptor (beta chain) was sequenced for a study of glioma-infiltrating T cells. In regard to this clonotype: The target antigen is unknown.

General study points: Gliomas, especially low-grade, showed above-expected tissue-blood divergence; non-neoplastic patients showed below. CDR3 overlap between tissue and blood was very small.

The iRepertoire nested amplicon-rescue multiplex PCR amplified TCR alpha and beta CDR3s from RNA. Each CDR3 protein is one row after TCRdb ran MiXCR on the multiplex PCR reads. The sample consists of about 180,000 distinct CDR3 sequences, approximately 40% of them appearing once. V dropped 6 bases and J dropped 2 bases, with 20 bases sitting between them. The length of the CDR3 is 16 residues. The V gene's germline CDR1 is MNHEY and CDR2 SMNVEV (reference sequence). The chain couples TRBV27 to TRBJ2-7; D possibly uses TRBD1 or TRBD2 (5 bases each). The sample was glioma tissue, nonneoplastic brain tissue, or PBMCs (not recorded which). This TCR derives from a human donor with low-grade glioma or glioblastoma, undergoing nonglioma brain surgery, or in good health (not recorded which). CDR3 loop: CASRPMGERDTYEQYF. DNA of the CDR3: TGTGCCAGCAGACCTATGGGGGAGAGAGATACCTACGAGCAGTACTTC.